A selection of T cell receptor beta chains follows, all from one sample in a study of T cell responses to AZD1222 COVID-19 vaccine. Only in-frame clones appear in the TCRdb table, and some are missing; sequencing was by immunoSEQ multiplex PCR. Here the sample spans 100,000 to 130,000 clones, approximately 90% being singletons. The specimen was peripheral blood, collected on day 0 of MenACWY control vaccination. These TCRs come from an adult in good health. Each CDR3 is given with its conserved first and last residue. The D gene is left open where the match is weak. Only some rows state a clone size, as once, few, many or a class for expanded clones.

>.|TRBV19|once|TRBJ2-7
TGTGCCAGTAGTATTACCCTCCCACTGGAGCAGTACTTC
CASSITLPLEQYF
>TRBD1|TRBV7-9|.|TRBJ1-3
TGTGCCAGCAGCCCCCGGACAGGGAGAGGAAACACCATATATTTT
CASSPRTGRGNTIYF
>TRBD1|TRBV19|few|TRBJ2-3
TGTGCCAGTAGCGCCGGGACAGGCTGGAGGGGATCTAGCACAGATACGCAGTATTTT
CASSAGTGWRGSSTDTQYF
>TRBD2|TRBV5-1|.|TRBJ2-7
TGCGCCAGCAGCCTTCCTCGCGGGGGTGGCTCCTACGAGCAGTACTTC
CASSLPRGGGSYEQYF
>.|TRBV25-1|once|TRBJ1-2
TGTGCCAGCAGTGCGGGGGGCAGTGAAAACTATGGCTACACCTTC
CASSAGGSENYGYTF
>TRBD1|TRBV3-1/TRBV3-2|.|TRBJ2-6
TGTGCCAGCAGCCAAGGGACAGGGGGCAGGGCTGGGGCCAACGTCCTGACTTTC
CASSQGTGGRAGANVLTF
>TRBD1|TRBV4-3|.|TRBJ2-2
TGCGCCAGCAGCCAAGGCCTCCGGGACAGGGTCCGGGAGCTGTTTTTT
CASSQGLRDRVRELFF
>.|TRBV19|once|TRBJ2-1
TGTGCCAGTAGTGGAAAAGACACCCTCGCCAACAATGAGCAGTTCTTC
CASSGKDTLANNEQFF
>TRBD1|TRBV11-2|.|TRBJ2-1
TGTGCCAGCAGCTTACCCGCCGGGACAGGGTACTGGAATGAGCAGTTCTTC
CASSLPAGTGYWNEQFF
>.|TRBV7-2|.|TRBJ2-2
TGTGCCAGCAGCTTAGTTGCAGCGAGGACCGGGGAGCTGTTTTTT
CASSLVAARTGELFF
>TRBD2|TRBV4-1|.|TRBJ2-7
TGCGCCAGCAGCCAAGATACAAGCGGGGGGACCCTCTCCTACGAGCAGTACTTC
CASSQDTSGGTLSYEQYF
>.|TRBV6-5|.|TRBJ1-1
TGTGCCCTCAACGAGGAACTTTTAGGTGAAGCTTTCTTT
CALNEELLGEAFF
>.|TRBV5-1|.|TRBJ2-6
TGCGCCAGCAGTCCAGGGGTCGGCTCTGGGGCCAACGTCCTGACTTTC
CASSPGVGSGANVLTF
>.|TRBV11-2|.|TRBJ1-1
TGTGCCAGCAGCTTATTCACAGTGGGCCCTGAAGCTTTCTTT
CASSLFTVGPEAFF
>TRBD1|TRBV30|.|TRBJ1-5
TGTGCCTGGAGTGATAGACAGGGGGCTCGTCAGCCCCAGCATTTT
CAWSDRQGARQPQHF
>.|TRBV30|few|TRBJ2-7
TGTGCCTGGAGTGCCCAAAGGGGGACTGAGCCCTACGAGCAGTACTTC
CAWSAQRGTEPYEQYF
>.|TRBV19|.|TRBJ2-7
TGTGCCAGTAGTATTTCTGGGGGCGGATCCTACGAGCAGTACTTC
CASSISGGGSYEQYF
>.|TRBV2|.|TRBJ1-5
TGTGCCAGCGAGGGGTCGAATCAGCCCCAGCATTTT
CASEGSNQPQHF
>.|TRBV3-1/TRBV3-2|.|TRBJ1-1
TGTGCCAGCAGCTCACGGTCGGGTGGGAGAGCTTTCTTT
CASSSRSGGRAFF
>.|TRBV5-4|.|TRBJ2-7
TGTGCCAGCAGCCTCCGCGGGGGCGAATCCTACGAGCAGTACTTC
CASSLRGGESYEQYF
>.|TRBV13|.|TRBJ1-1
TGTGCCAGCAGCATAGGACGGGGAGCCCAACCGCTCACTGAAGCTTTCTTT
CASSIGRGAQPLTEAFF
>.|TRBV2|.|TRBJ1-2
TGTGCCAGCAGGGGAGAGGTAGGAGGTGGCTACACCTTC
CASRGEVGGGYTF
>.|TRBV24-1|once|TRBJ1-5
TGTGCCACCAGTGATCTCGGTCACAGGGTGGGCAATCAGCCCCAGCATTTT
CATSDLGHRVGNQPQHF
>.|TRBV5-1|once|TRBJ1-2
TGCGCCAGCAGCTTCGGGGCCTATGGCTACACCTTC
CASSFGAYGYTF
>.|TRBV7-2|.|TRBJ1-1
TGTGCCAGCAGCTTATCACTGAACACTGAAGCTTTCTTT
CASSLSLNTEAFF
>.|TRBV7-9|.|TRBJ1-1
TGTGCCAGCAGCACCACCCTTGGGGGCTTGAACACTGAAGCTTTCTTT
CASSTTLGGLNTEAFF
>.|TRBV4-1|.|TRBJ1-2
TGCGCCAGCAGCCAAGGGGATTTCTATGGCTACACCTTC
CASSQGDFYGYTF
>.|TRBV5-8|once|TRBJ1-6
TGTGCCAGCAGCACGGACCCTAATTCACCCCTCCACTTT
CASSTDPNSPLHF